This T cell receptor beta chain was sequenced for a study of cytomegalovirus exposure and HLA in healthy donors (dated by TCRdb to 2016 to 2017). Broadly, across the study: An earlier analysis of more than 550 of the donors reported around 280 Gb of sequence data and 95 million to 140 million unique TCR beta sequences obtained from about 180 million T cells. Four or five DR-DQ haplotypes were handled as single units for association and clustering because linkage in the cohort was strong. An earlier analysis of 500 to 750 of the donors applied high-throughput TCR beta sequencing to assess whether each TCR beta V gene segment acted as functional or pseudogenic. A later genetic analysis used genome-wide SNP genotypes for about 65% of the 666 donors, treating that subset as a discovery cohort. Alongside the repertoire data, information on donor age, sex, ethnicity and CMV serostatus was compiled. The study used immunosequencing to profile the T cell repertoires of around 600 subjects and linked those repertoires to cytomegalovirus serostatus. The later analysis used no new phenotypic data to find candidate immune exposures, relying instead on TCR beta sequences and their occurrence across donors. To study patterns of TCR occurrence, a later analysis re-analyzed previously published TCR beta repertoires from 500 to 850 donors and added high-resolution HLA genotyping. Of the roughly 400 genotyped donors, approximately 80% fell in the genetic ancestry cluster associated with self-reported Caucasian donors. Both class I and class II loci were covered by HLA typing, at four-digit resolution. A separate validation cohort of about 110 different subjects was used in addition to the roughly 720-subject first cohort. Among some 400 genotyped donors of the cohort, an average of approximately 220,000 unique TCR beta nucleotide sequences was sequenced per donor, of which 15% to 20% were non-productive. To predict cytomegalovirus infection status, the study combined high-throughput TCR immunosequencing, statistical association of individual TCRs with disease status, and machine learning. The number of typed donors differed by locus: about 620-640 for A, B, C, DRB1 and DQB1; 522 for DQA1; around 580 for DPA1; and around 470 for DPB1. The aim of the study was to test whether cataloging public T cell receptors could identify signatures of past pathogen exposure. Every discovery cohort repertoire had been produced on one sequencing platform. An early release that covered roughly 600 HLA-typed donors contained around 300 gigabases of sequencing data and roughly 84 million unique TCR sequences. General study outcomes and caveats: In both the original and validation cohorts, the classifier was reported to diagnose cytomegalovirus status with high specificity and sensitivity. HLA typing was unavailable for some donors at each locus, so association tests used only the typed subset. Some IMGT-functional V segments, including TRBV6-2 and TRBV6-3, could not be told apart with the 87-base-pair reads, so those segments were excluded. Compared with equally common non-associated chains, HLA-associated TCR beta chains in a later analysis were more clonally expanded and had lower generation probabilities. According to the authors, the approach could potentially be generalized to other disease states and immunological phenotypes. A later genetic analysis reported fewer N-insertions in productive TCRs among donors in an Asian-associated ancestry cluster than the roughly 620-donor mean. An association between a missense DCLRE1C variant and V-gene and J-gene trimming of TCR beta chains was found in a later genetic analysis and replicated in an independent cohort. In a later analysis, most CMV-associated TCR beta chains were found to appear HLA-restricted, with HLA associations seemingly driven largely by CMV exposure. For the cohort, immune exposure information was limited to CMV serostatus. Correlated functional status among segregating V segments might reflect linkage disequilibrium, but an unknown experimental factor could not be ruled out. Because counts were too low, about 18 rarely observed V segments, including chromosome 9 orphons, were excluded from the earlier analysis of about 500 of the donors. This cohort had only TCR beta chains sequenced, and the lack of alpha or paired-chain data limited which features could be detected. According to a later analysis, parvovirus B19, influenza, CMV and Epstein-Barr virus appeared linked to several top co-occurrence clusters. Across donors, most TCR sequences were observed very rarely, whereas some public TCRs were present in many individuals. Strong co-occurrence of HLA alleles, especially DR and DQ, made assigning TCR associations to individual alleles difficult. The study gave a list of around 170 TCR beta chains associated with cytomegalovirus. Broadly in line with IMGT annotations, most TCR beta V segments showed up in productive rearrangements about 87% or about 30% of the time in an earlier analysis of several hundred of the donors. A further reported finding was that TCR beta sequences accurately predicted the HLA-A and HLA-B alleles for most subjects in the first cohort. Presence/absence analyses assumed roughly uniform sequencing depth across donors, an assumption that may not hold. A later analysis associated 16,951 TCR beta sequences with specific HLA alleles at a false discovery rate of 0.05. A cluster of highly shared sequence variants was judged likely to be a technical artifact of the sequencing pipeline. In a later analysis, the rate of TCR association differed among HLA loci, with DRB1 alleles having the most associated TCRs and HLA-C alleles having the fewest. In vitro tests confirmed that a few of the cytomegalovirus-associated TCR beta chains recognize cytomegalovirus antigens.

In total, just over 650 healthy bone marrow donors made up the cohort. At the time of sampling, every cohort member was nominally healthy, though immune exposures that went unrecorded were likely present. The donor tested CMV seronegative and was one of the 352 seronegative cohort members. Each donor provided a peripheral blood sample, and peripheral blood mononuclear cells were used for TCR beta sequencing. Genomic DNA extraction from the blood cell samples was performed with the Qiagen DNeasy Blood Extraction Kit. The germline V gene (reference sequence) yields SEHNR for CDR1 and FQNEAQ for CDR2. Inclusive of the bounding cysteine and phenylalanine, the CDR3 is 15 residues long. Only the CDR3 region is kept as DNA, spanning 45 bases read in frame from base 1. Clipping removes 1 base from V and 5 bases from J, with 7 as the unmatched junction base count. Worth noting for this clone: Its cognate antigen has yet to be identified. Nothing much larger sits one base from this clone, and base qualities are not available.

Libraries were made using the immunoSEQ multiplex PCR assay. The multiplex PCR relied on a mix of 60 forward primers for TCR Vbeta segments and 13 reverse primers for TCR Jbeta segments. A multiplex PCR assay on genomic DNA amplified the CDR3 region of rearranged TCR beta genes. The amplified TCR beta libraries were sequenced on the Illumina HiSeq System as 87-base-pair reads. On the authors' methods: A later analysis tallied roughly 76 million unique TCR beta chains across the approximately 670 repertoires, and roughly 11 million of those chains were shared by two or more donors. A nearest-neighbor algorithm error-corrected the raw reads and collapsed the reads into unique sequences, merging closely related sequences to remove PCR and sequencing errors. To assign V, D and J gene segments, CDR3 sequences were aligned to IMGT reference sequences. For a sequence to be retained, a match of at least six nucleotides to both a V gene segment and a J gene segment was required. A rearrangement counted as productive if the CDR3 had no stop codons and remained in frame with V and J, and every other rearrangement counted as non-productive. CDR3 was defined by IMGT convention, running from the second conserved V-encoded cysteine to the conserved J-encoded phenylalanine. In an earlier analysis of more than 550 of the donors, sequences lacking an unambiguous match to a single V gene segment were excluded. In an earlier analysis of some 590 of the donors, V segments were called functional above 56.7% productive rearrangements and were called segregating when the between-donor standard deviation exceeded 5%. A statistical classification framework was built to diagnose cytomegalovirus status from the catalog of TCR beta chain sequences. In a later analysis, TCR nucleotide sequences were compared against IMGT/GENE-DB human TR gene sequences so that V and J genes could be assigned. Using the TCRdist pipeline, a later analysis assigned CDR3 sequences along with most-parsimonious VDJ recombination scenarios. A later analysis defined each TCR beta chain by its CDR3 amino acid sequence plus V-gene family, and excluded reads lacking a unique V-gene family. As a way to deal with suspected cross-contamination and a sequencing artifact, a later analysis dropped hundreds of nucleotide sequences that were highly shared and had low generation probability. In a later analysis, a clonal expansion index for each public chain was calculated from normalized within-repertoire ranks of inferred template counts. In a later analysis, generation probabilities were computed with a VDJ recombination model fitted to out-of-frame rearrangements, and the resulting probabilities were checked against IGoR. Hypergeometric tests were used in a later analysis to score TCR-TCR, TCR-HLA and TCR-CMV co-occurrence, with a repertoire-size bias correction applied to the TCR pairs. To estimate false discovery rates, a later analysis permuted the HLA or CMV assignments 20 times. In a later analysis, co-occurring TCRs were grouped using DBSCAN, and TCRdist sequence similarity was added for clustering within HLA-allele-positive subsets. Repertoires with fewer than 30,000 or more than 120,000 public chains were left out of co-occurrence clustering, as were about five repertoires with anomalous nucleotide sharing. In TCRdb, the immuneACCESS table is reduced to in-frame sequences with V and J assigned. These tables do not hold every clone; where another copy was compared, an unresolved V gene accounts for under half, and the others remain unexplained. V, J and clone size were drawn from that table, and D and trimming were deduced from the DNA. This sample holds about 120,000 clones; around 66% were observed only once. The ten largest make up 1.5% of the sample.

This chain joins TRBV7-9 to TRBJ1-2; TRBD1 agrees with 7 junctional bases. Material for sequencing was PBMCs. This TCR derives from a man aged 18-30 years in good health and CMV-seronegative. The CDR3 has the sequence CASSLGGTAGYGYTF. In nucleotide form, the sequence is TGTGCCAGCAGCTTAGGCGGGACAGCCGGATATGGCTACACCTTC.